These T cell receptor beta chains were read from a single sample in a study of T cells in Graves' hyperthyroidism and ophthalmopathy. MiXCR, applied by TCRdb to the multiplex PCR reads, yields one record per CDR3 protein. The sample includes about 320,000 distinct CDR3 sequences, about 15% of them seen just once. Sequencing used blood. These receptor sequences come from a man under 40 with Graves' hyperthyroidism. The CDR3 runs from the conserved cysteine through the conserved F or W. Each record gives: D gene, V gene, clone size, J gene, CDR3 protein, CDR3 DNA. The D gene is left open where the match is weak. Size tells how often a clone was seen (once, few, many) or the class of an expanded clone, and some rows leave it out.

.	TRBV6-2/TRBV6-3	few	TRBJ1-2	CASSYPRTGTYGYTF	TGTGCCAGCAGTTACCCCAGGACGGGGACCTATGGCTACACCTTC
.	TRBV7-9	.	TRBJ2-1	CASSLGSVGEQFF	TGTGCCAGCAGCTTAGGAAGCGTCGGTGAGCAGTTCTTC
TRBD2	TRBV20-1	.	TRBJ2-7	CSALAGGTSYEQYF	TGCAGTGCTCTAGCGGGAGGGACCTCCTACGAGCAGTACTTC
TRBD1	TRBV7-9	.	TRBJ1-4	CASSHRGPLFF	TGTGCCAGCAGCCACAGGGGCCCTCTGTTTTTT
.	TRBV20-1	.	TRBJ2-3	CSASDRGGRAVDTQYF	TGCAGTGCTAGTGACAGGGGCGGGAGGGCCGTAGATACGCAGTATTTT
.	TRBV27	few	TRBJ1-5	CASSLGAGGQPQHF	TGTGCCAGCAGTTTAGGTGCGGGAGGTCAGCCCCAGCATTTT
.	TRBV5-1	.	TRBJ2-1	CASRSPGEGEQFF	TGCGCCAGCAGGTCCCCTGGGGAAGGGGAGCAGTTCTTC
TRBD1	TRBV7-9	.	TRBJ1-6	CASSHGTDHSPLHF	TGTGCCAGCAGCCATGGGACAGACCATTCACCCCTCCACTTT
.	TRBV12-3/TRBV12-4	many	TRBJ2-2	CASRSDAYGELFF	TGTGCCAGCAGGTCAGACGCCTACGGGGAGCTGTTTTTT
.	TRBV20-1	few	TRBJ1-6	CSARGVDSPLHF	TGCAGTGCTAGAGGGGTTGATTCACCCCTCCACTTT
.	TRBV27	many	TRBJ1-6	CASSDRDLTPLHF	TGTGCCAGCAGTGACAGAGATCTTACACCCCTCCACTTT
TRBD2	TRBV30	many	TRBJ2-2	CAWSVPSGSTGELFF	TGTGCCTGGAGTGTACCTAGCGGGAGCACCGGGGAGCTGTTTTTT
TRBD1	TRBV27	many	TRBJ2-7	CASSLSAGGSYEQYF	TGTGCCAGCAGTTTGTCTGCAGGGGGCTCCTACGAGCAGTACTTC
.	TRBV3-1	.	TRBJ1-2	CASSQFGGSYGYAF	TGTGCCAGCAGCCAATTCGGAGGGAGCTATGGCTACGCCTTC
.	TRBV20-1	.	TRBJ2-7	CSARDFGPVDYERYF	TGCAGTGCTAGAGATTTTGGGCCAGTAGACTACGAGCGGTACTTC
.	TRBV30	.	TRBJ1-5	CAWTMGGHQPQHF	TGTGCCTGGACCATGGGGGGACATCAGCCCCAGCATTTT
TRBD1	TRBV6-1	many	TRBJ1-4	CASSEEGQPNEKLFF	TGTGCCAGCAGTGAAGAGGGACAGCCTAATGAAAAACTGTTTTTT
.	TRBV2	many	TRBJ1-2	CASSEETGYGYTF	TGTGCCAGCAGTGAAGAAACCGGCTATGGCTACACCTTC
.	TRBV6-2/TRBV6-3	few	TRBJ2-4	CASSDKRIIAKNIQYF	TGTGCCAGCAGCGATAAGCGAATTATAGCCAAAAACATTCAGTACTTC
TRBD2	TRBV28	many	TRBJ2-3	CASSDPGLSTDTQYF	TGTGCCAGCAGCGACCCGGGACTATCCACAGATACGCAGTATTTT
.	TRBV20-1	many	TRBJ1-4	CSAGDPRGPNEKLFF	TGCAGTGCTGGGGACCCCCGGGGACCTAATGAAAAACTGTTTTTT
TRBD1	TRBV20-1	.	TRBJ1-5	CSASSGTGHNQPQHF	TGCAGTGCTAGCTCCGGGACAGGCCACAATCAGCCCCAGCATTTT
.	TRBV5-1	.	TRBJ2-2	CASSSGYTGELFF	TGCGCCAGCAGCTCGGGGTACACCGGGGAGCTGTTTTTT
.	TRBV20-1	many	TRBJ2-1	CSAPRPGQIHNWQFF	TGCAGTGCTCCGAGACCGGGGCAAATCCACAATTGGCAGTTCTTC
.	TRBV11-2	many	TRBJ2-1	CASSSQGRGYNEQFF	TGTGCCAGCAGCTCTCAGGGTAGAGGGTACAATGAGCAGTTCTTC
TRBD2	TRBV11-2	many	TRBJ2-7	CASSLVGWLLAGGPSGYEQYF	TGTGCCAGCAGCTTAGTGGGGTGGCTGCTAGCGGGAGGGCCTTCGGGCTACGAGCAGTACTTC
.	TRBV30	many	TRBJ2-4	CAWSVLAKNIQYF	TGTGCCTGGAGTGTACTGGCCAAAAACATTCAGTACTTC
.	TRBV12-3/TRBV12-4	many	TRBJ2-7	CASGTASSYEQYF	TGTGCCAGCGGGACTGCAAGCTCCTACGAGCAGTACTTC
.	TRBV5-1	few	TRBJ2-7	CASAEPGLYEQYF	TGCGCCAGCGCCGAGCCAGGGCTCTACGAGCAGTACTTC
TRBD1	TRBV24-1	few	TRBJ2-2	CATSDRGTGLTGELFF	TGTGCCACCAGTGACCGCGGGACAGGGCTAACCGGGGAGCTGTTTTTT
TRBD2	TRBV6-2/TRBV6-3	.	TRBJ2-1	CASSFRPAGGNEQFF	TGTGCCAGCAGTTTCCGTCCAGCGGGAGGCAATGAGCAGTTCTTC
.	TRBV10-3	many	TRBJ2-1	CAISSQYPGLDEQFF	TGTGCCATCAGTTCCCAGTATCCAGGGTTGGATGAGCAGTTCTTC
TRBD1	TRBV13	many	TRBJ2-7	CASSPAGTGDYEQYF	TGTGCCAGCAGCCCTGCGGGGACAGGTGACTACGAGCAGTACTTC
.	TRBV11-2	many	TRBJ2-7	CASSLVVEQYF	TGTGCCAGCAGCTTAGTAGTCGAGCAGTACTTC
.	TRBV7-8	.	TRBJ1-3	CASSLGRQRGRNTIYF	TGTGCCAGCAGCTTAGGGCGGCAGCGCGGAAGAAACACCATATATTTT
TRBD2	TRBV13	many	TRBJ2-1	CASSPKLAGGPLDNEQFF	TGTGCCAGCAGCCCAAAACTAGCGGGAGGGCCCTTGGACAATGAGCAGTTCTTC
.	TRBV9	.	TRBJ1-4	CASSVSGGDEKLFF	TGTGCCAGCAGCGTATCGGGGGGGGATGAAAAACTGTTTTTT
.	TRBV10-3	many	TRBJ2-3	CAISEDPGADTQYF	TGTGCCATCAGTGAGGATCCAGGGGCAGATACGCAGTATTTT
.	TRBV11-3	many	TRBJ2-7	CASSLAFSGEQYF	TGTGCCAGCAGCCTAGCCTTTTCGGGGGAGCAGTACTTC
TRBD2	TRBV6-1	many	TRBJ2-7	CASSGTSGVSYEQYF	TGTGCCAGCAGCGGGACTAGCGGGGTCTCCTACGAGCAGTACTTC
TRBD1	TRBV28	.	TRBJ1-1	CASSFQGTATEAFF	TGTGCCAGCAGTTTCCAGGGGACAGCTACAGAAGCTTTCTTT
TRBD1	TRBV5-5	.	TRBJ1-1	CASSAGTGARNTEAFF	TGTGCCAGCAGCGCCGGGACAGGGGCTCGGAACACTGAAGCTTTCTTT
.	TRBV7-2	many	TRBJ2-3	CASSIRRDHFTQYF	TGTGCCAGCAGCATTAGAAGGGACCACTTTACGCAGTATTTT
TRBD1	TRBV2	many	TRBJ1-1	CASSEATTGRNTEAFF	TGTGCCAGCAGTGAAGCTACGACAGGGAGGAACACTGAAGCTTTCTTT
TRBD1	TRBV20-1	.	TRBJ2-1	CSVGDRSYSYNEQFF	TGCAGTGTTGGGGACAGGTCCTACTCCTACAATGAGCAGTTCTTC
TRBD1	TRBV2	many	TRBJ1-1	CASRTGVNTEAFF	TGTGCCAGCCGGACAGGGGTGAACACTGAAGCTTTCTTT
.	TRBV19	.	TRBJ2-1	CASSQRGSTYNEQFF	TGTGCCAGTAGCCAGAGGGGATCGACCTACAATGAGCAGTTCTTC
.	TRBV12-3/TRBV12-4	many	TRBJ1-2	CASSFGLTYGYTF	TGTGCCAGCAGTTTTGGGCTGACCTATGGCTACACCTTC
.	TRBV20-1	.	TRBJ2-1	CSASQGAGYGNEQFF	TGCAGTGCCAGTCAAGGGGCAGGGTATGGCAATGAGCAGTTCTTC
TRBD2	TRBV7-6	many	TRBJ2-1	CASSLRAWGGYNEQFF	TGTGCCAGCAGCTTAAGAGCCTGGGGGGGCTACAATGAGCAGTTCTTC
.	TRBV7-9	few	TRBJ1-2	CASSLAPTGSPYGYTF	TGTGCCAGCAGCCTTGCTCCGACAGGCTCCCCCTATGGCTACACCTTC
TRBD2	TRBV20-1	.	TRBJ2-1	CSASPGLVEFF	TGCAGTGCTAGCCCGGGACTAGTGGAGTTCTTC
TRBD1	TRBV5-1	.	TRBJ1-5	CASSLEGGAGQPQHF	TGCGCCAGCAGCTTGGAAGGGGGCGCAGGTCAGCCCCAGCATTTT
.	TRBV20-1	many	TRBJ2-7	CSAHSERHYEQYF	TGCAGTGCCCATTCGGAGCGACACTACGAGCAGTACTTC
TRBD1	TRBV7-8	many	TRBJ2-7	CASSSAGTGSSEQYF	TGTGCCAGCAGCTCAGCGGGGACAGGGTCTAGCGAGCAGTACTTC
TRBD1	TRBV12-3/TRBV12-4	few	TRBJ1-1	CASSSQGSITEAFF	TGTGCCAGCAGTTCACAGGGGAGTATCACTGAAGCTTTCTTT
.	TRBV18	.	TRBJ2-2	CASSPLTAINTGELFF	TGTGCCAGCTCACCACTGACAGCGATCAACACCGGGGAGCTGTTTTTT